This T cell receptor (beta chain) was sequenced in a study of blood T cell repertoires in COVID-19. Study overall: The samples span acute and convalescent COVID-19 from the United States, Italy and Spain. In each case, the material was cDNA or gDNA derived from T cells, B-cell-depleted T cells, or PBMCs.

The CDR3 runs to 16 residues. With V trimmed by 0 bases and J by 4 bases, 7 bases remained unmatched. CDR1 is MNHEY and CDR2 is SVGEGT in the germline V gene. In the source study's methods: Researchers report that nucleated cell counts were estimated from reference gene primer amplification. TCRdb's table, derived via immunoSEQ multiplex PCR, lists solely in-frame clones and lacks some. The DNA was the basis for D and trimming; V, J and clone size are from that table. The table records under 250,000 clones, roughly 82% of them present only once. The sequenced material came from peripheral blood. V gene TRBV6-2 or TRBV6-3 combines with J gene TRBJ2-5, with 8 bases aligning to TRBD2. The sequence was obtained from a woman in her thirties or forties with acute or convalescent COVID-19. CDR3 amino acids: CASSYSWREDLETQYF. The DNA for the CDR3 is TGTGCCAGCAGTTACTCATGGCGGGAGGACCTAGAGACCCAGTACTTC.